The present TCR beta chain was sequenced within a study of blood T cell repertoires in COVID-19. Enrolled through a virtual design, the participants were between roughly 18 and 95 years of age and came from fewer than 30 US areas. Participant reports of clinical history set cohort assignment. Original analysis: Researchers report that nucleated cell counts were estimated from reference gene primer amplification. Sequencing was performed with immunoSEQ multiplex PCR; in TCRdb, only in-frame clones are kept and a portion is missing. V, J and clone size are those of that table, while D and trimming were read from the DNA. The table lists over 350,000 clones, roughly nine tenths of them singletons. Sequences were obtained from PBMCs or T cells enriched from blood (not recorded which). The source is a woman younger than 35 with acute COVID-19.

The CDR3 region has the DNA TGCGCCAGCAGCTTGGGAGACAGGGCAACCTACGAGCAGTACTTC. Translating gives CASSLGDRATYEQYF. The rearrangement joins TRBV5-1 to TRBJ2-7; 7 bases are a match to TRBD1. This CDR3 is built from 15 residues. Unmatched junction bases numbered 5, after V lost 0 bases and J lost 2 bases. Germline loops: CDR1 SGHRS, CDR2 YFSETQ.